The sequence of this TCR beta chain was determined in a study of T cell responses to AZD1222 COVID-19 vaccine. Study observations and caveats: There were repertoire samples only from the period after the peak T cell response. White British donors predominated, females outnumbered males, and clonal diversity was possibly underestimated. At 160-218 and 743-854, vaccine-associated CD4 TCRs were dominant, and they spanned spike.

TCRdb's table, derived via immunoSEQ multiplex PCR, lists solely in-frame clones and lacks some. In the table there are around 150,000 clones, about 91% of which are singletons. Details on this clone: Its antigen is not identified.

From germline, CDR1 is DFQATT and CDR2 SNEGSKA (reference sequence). The CDR3 sequence is 11 residues long. Trimming stripped 6 bases from V and 7 bases from J, with 12 bases between. This clonotype originated in an adult in good health. The genes are TRBV20-1 and TRBJ1-2; perhaps TRBD1 as D (6 bases). The sequencing used peripheral blood, collected on day 0 of AZD1222 vaccination. The CDR3: CSADSLGGYTF. DNA of the CDR3: TGCAGTGCGGACAGTTTGGGTGGCTACACCTTC.